These 16 T cell receptor beta chains came from one sample sequenced in a study of blood T cell repertoires in COVID-19. Clones were read by immunoSEQ multiplex PCR, and TCRdb kept only the in-frame ones, dropping some. The repertoire holds 400,000 to 550,000 clones, approximately 90% seen once, with more than 4% in the top ten. The sequenced material came from peripheral blood. All receptors derive from a woman aged 30 to 39 with acute or convalescent COVID-19.

Note on this clone: This sample includes further DNA sequences coding for the same CDR3. This rearrangement joins TRBV3-1 (or the pseudogene TRBV3-2) to TRBJ2-3; 11 positions match TRBD2. This CDR3 comprises 15 residues. J was trimmed by 4 bases and V by 1 base; bases with no gene match: 1. The V gene's germline CDR1 is LGHDT and CDR2 YNNKEL (reference sequence). The CDR3 is CASSQGLAGSDTQYF. The CDR3 coding sequence is TGTGCCAGCAGCCAAGGACTAGCGGGGTCAGATACGCAGTATTTT.

The V and J genes are TRBV18 and TRBJ1-1; D gene unclear. Germline V gene lookup returns CDR1 KGHSH and CDR2 LQKENI. Trimming shortened V by 0 bases and J by 1 base, and 9 bases separated the two germline ends. This CDR3 comprises 15 residues. The CDR3 sequence is CASSPPFGGNTEAFF. Written as DNA, the CDR3 is TGTGCCAGCTCACCACCCTTTGGCGGGAACACTGAAGCTTTCTTT. The full variable domain, completed using reference TRBV18 and TRBJ1-1, is NAGVMQNPRHLVRRRGQEARLRCSPMKGHSHVYWYRQLPEEGLKFMVYLQKENIIDESGMPKERFSAEFPKEGPSILRIQQVVRGDSAAYFCASSPPFGGNTEAFFGQGTRLTVV.

J is TRBJ2-7 and V is TRBV5-6; 7 bases match TRBD1. Germline-derived CDR1 and CDR2 are SGHDT and YYEEEE. Losses at the gene ends were 2 bases for V and 5 bases for J; bases not matched to a gene: 1. There are 12 residues in the CDR3. In DNA, the CDR3 is TGTGCCAGCAGCTTAGGGGGCCACGAGCAGTACTTC. Encoded protein: CASSLGGHEQYF.

J is TRBJ1-5 and V is TRBV19; D might be TRBD1 (5 bases). CDR3 length: 15 amino acids. Germline CDR1 LNHDA, CDR2 SQIVND (reference sequence). The V end was cut by 6 bases, the J end by 5 bases, with 17 bases between. The CDR3 sequence: CASRGNQGGYQPQHF. CDR3 bases: TGTGCCAGTAGGGGCAATCAGGGTGGATATCAGCCCCAGCATTTT. Variable domain in full (rest from reference TRBV19 and TRBJ1-5): DGGITQSPKYLFRKEGQNVTLSCEQNLNHDAMYWYRQDPGQGLRLIYYSQIVNDFQKGDIAEGYSVSREKKESFPLTVTSAQKNPTAFYLCASRGNQGGYQPQHFGDGTRLSIL.

In its sample, this clone was seen once. J is TRBJ1-2 and V is TRBV11-2; D not certain. The CDR3 is made up of 17 amino acids. Trimming removed 4 bases from V and 0 bases from J, with 18 bases in between. Germline-derived CDR1 and CDR2 are SGHAT and FQNNGV. The CDR3 nucleotides read TGTGCCAGCAGCTCCCCTTCTCTACCTTTAGCTAACTATGGCTACACCTTC. Amino acid sequence: CASSSPSLPLANYGYTF. Based on the CDR3 plus reference TRBV11-2 and TRBJ1-2, the full variable domain is EAGVAQSPRYKIIEKRQSVAFWCNPISGHATLYWYQQILGQGPKLLIQFQNNGVVDDSQLPKDRFSAERLKGVDSTLKIQPAKLEDSAVYLCASSSPSLPLANYGYTFGSGTRLTVV.

This chain connects TRBV28 to TRBJ1-1, with 7 bases matching TRBD1. CDR3 length: 16 residues. CDR1 MDHEN and CDR2 SYDVKM come from the germline V gene. Losses at the gene ends were 5 bases for V and 6 bases for J; bases not matched to a gene: 15. CDR3 amino acids: CASSPRGQLASAEAFF. In DNA form, the CDR3 reads TGTGCCAGCAGTCCGAGGGGGCAGCTAGCGTCCGCTGAAGCTTTCTTT.

As for this clone: Within the sample, other DNA sequences also encode this same CDR3. The gene calls are TRBV2 and TRBJ1-5; 7 nucleotides match TRBD1. With V trimmed by 8 bases and J by 6 bases, 10 bases remained unmatched. The CDR3 consists of 14 residues. CDR1 is SNHLY, CDR2 FYNNEI, per germline. CDR3 residues: CASRDRGPRQPQHF. The CDR3 DNA reads as TGTGCCAGCCGGGACAGAGGGCCTCGTCAGCCCCAGCATTTT.

This clone was seen only once. This chain connects TRBV6-5 to TRBJ1-2, with TRBD1 as a possible D gene (6 bases). The V gene lost 2 bases and the J gene lost 7 bases, with 17 bases spanning the gap. There are 15 residues in the CDR3. Per the germline V gene, CDR1 is MNHEY and CDR2 is SVGAGI. In DNA form, the CDR3 reads TGTGCCAGCAGTTACGTGCGGGTAGGGGGAAGTGGCTACACCTTC. Protein product: CASSYVRVGGSGYTF.

The V call is TRBV20-1, the J call TRBJ1-1; D uncertain. The CDR3 has 15 residues. Trimming pared 3 bases from V and 6 bases from J, leaving 20 bases between. Looked up from germline, CDR1 is DFQATT and CDR2 is SNEGSKA (reference sequence). The CDR3 reads CSASPKTRGSAEAFF. The DNA of the CDR3 is TGCAGTGCTAGTCCAAAAACTCGGGGATCTGCTGAAGCTTTCTTT.

Here the CDR3 reads CASSQAEYGYTF. CDR3 bases: TGTGCCAGCAGCCAGGCAGAATATGGCTACACCTTC. V usage is TRBV3-1 (or the pseudogene TRBV3-2) and J usage is TRBJ1-2; D unclear. The CDR3 length is 12 residues. Germline V gene data show CDR1 as LGHDT and CDR2 as YNNKEL (reference sequence). V lost 3 bases to trimming and J lost 5 bases, with 7 bases between them.

The chain links TRBV29-1 to TRBJ2-1, with TRBD2 matching 11 bases. The germline V gene has CDR1 SQVTM and CDR2 ANQGSEA. CDR3 size: 16 residues. V shed 6 bases, J shed 2 bases, and the junction held 9 bases outside the gene matches. CDR3 sequence (DNA): TGCAGCGTAGGAATGACTAGCGGGGTTACCTACAATGAGCAGTTCTTC. Translating gives CSVGMTSGVTYNEQFF.

This clone was detected only a few times. The chain employs TRBV3-1 (or the pseudogene TRBV3-2) and TRBJ1-4, with 8 bases lining up with TRBD1. Trimming took 1 base from V and 8 from J; bases not matched to a gene: 9. This CDR3 has 16 residues. Looked up from germline, CDR1 is LGHDT and CDR2 is YNNKEL (reference sequence). The CDR3 loop is CASSQGIGQGGEKLFF. CDR3 nucleotide sequence: TGTGCCAGCAGCCAAGGTATCGGACAGGGAGGAGAAAAACTGTTTTTT.

This sequence joins TRBV7-9 and TRBJ1-2; D is unresolved. Per germline, CDR1 SEHNR and CDR2 FQNEAQ (reference sequence). This CDR3 region has 14 residues. The V end was cut by 3 bases, the J end by 4 bases, with 12 bases between. The CDR3 region is CASSFYGRSYGYTF. CDR3 bases: TGTGCCAGCAGCTTTTACGGCAGGTCCTATGGCTACACCTTC. Full variable domain (remainder filled in from reference TRBV7-9 and TRBJ1-2): DTGVSQNPRHKITKRGQNVTFRCDPISEHNRLYWYRQTLGQGPEFLTYFQNEAQLEKSRLLSDRFSAERPKGSFSTLEIQRTEQGDSAMYLCASSFYGRSYGYTFGSGTRLTVV.

The rearrangement uses TRBV6-5 and TRBJ1-1, with 8 bases matching TRBD1. The germline V gene has CDR1 MNHEY and CDR2 SVGAGI. J was trimmed by 3 bases and V by 2 bases; bases with no gene match: 8. The CDR3 sequence is 16 residues long. CDR3 amino acids: CASSYQPQGADTEAFF. The DNA of the CDR3 is TGTGCCAGCAGTTACCAGCCCCAGGGGGCAGACACTGAAGCTTTCTTT.

V gene TRBV5-1 combines with J gene TRBJ2-3; D ambiguous. The CDR3 runs 16 residues. Between the trimmed V and J ends, which lost 0 bases and 0 bases, there was a span of 11 bases. Per the germline V gene, CDR1 is SGHRS and CDR2 is YFSETQ. The CDR3 region is CASSLVSRSSTDTQYF. In nucleotides, the CDR3 is TGCGCCAGCAGCTTGGTTTCCAGGTCGAGCACAGATACGCAGTATTTT.

This chain joins TRBV6-5 and TRBJ1-2; TRBD1 is a possible D gene (5 bases). The V and J ends lost 5 bases and 7 bases respectively, with 14 bases between them. Germline assignment: CDR1 MNHEY and CDR2 SVGAGI. This CDR3 has 13 amino acids. The DNA for the CDR3 is TGTGCCAGCAGTCCCTACCGGGGGGGTGGCTACACCTTC. Encoded protein: CASSPYRGGGYTF.